This TCR beta chain stems from a study of blood T cell repertoires in COVID-19. The CDR3 consists of 15 residues. V shed 0 bases and J 4 bases; nucleotides not matched to a gene: 0. Germline V gene lookup returns CDR1 LNHNV and CDR2 YYDKDF (reference sequence). This clone was observed a single time. Sequenced by immunoSEQ multiplex PCR; TCRdb stores in-frame clones only, minus some. The table lists about 200,000 clones, over 75% of them singletons. Sequenced: peripheral blood. The V gene is TRBV15, the J gene TRBJ2-1, with 10 bases matching TRBD2. The clonotype comes from a woman of 80 years or more with acute or convalescent COVID-19. The CDR3 coding sequence is TGTGCCACCAGCAGAGAACTAGCGGGATACAATGAGCAGTTCTTC. Its translation is CATSRELAGYNEQFF.